This T cell receptor beta chain was identified during a study of neurological immune-mediated disorders. The unsorted libraries were made from 2 million PBMCs kept at -80 C. Trimming took 1 base from V and 16 from J, leaving 17 bases between them. CDR3 length equals 13 residues. The germline CDR1 and CDR2 sequences are SGHAT and FQNNGV. MiXCR was run by TCRdb on the 5' RACE reads, yielding one entry per CDR3 protein. The sample holds under 90,000 distinct CDR3 sequences, 10% seen once. The study's findings and limits: In HTLV-1-associated myelopathy, TCR clonal expansion was greatest, and in multiple sclerosis it was least, below healthy controls.

There are many counts of this clonotype. Antigen specificity is unknown. Sequenced input: PBMCs. This receptor was identified in a man in his forties in good health. This chain joins TRBV11-2 and TRBJ2-1; D perhaps matches TRBD1 (6 bases). The CDR3 DNA is TGTGCCAGCAGCTTAGTAGGGACACGCCGGTTTTTCTTC. Its translation is CASSLVGTRRFFF.